Shown below are 32 T cell receptor beta chains from a single sample sequenced in a study of blood T cell repertoires in COVID-19. The protocol was immunoSEQ multiplex PCR, while the TCRdb copy is restricted to in-frame clones and leaves out a portion. The sample has 110,000 to 150,000 clones; roughly 90% are singletons. Material for sequencing was peripheral blood. These receptors were taken from a man aged 55 to 69 with active or convalescent COVID-19.

This clone appeared a single time. This chain uses TRBV30 with TRBJ1-5; 12 bases line up with TRBD1. Germline CDR1 is GTSNPN and CDR2 is SVGIG (reference sequence). V lost 2 bases and J lost 5; bases outside the gene matches: 7. This CDR3 comprises 16 residues. CDR3 loop: CAWSLGTGGEDQPQHF. The CDR3 nucleotides are TGTGCCTGGAGTTTGGGGACAGGGGGCGAGGATCAGCCCCAGCATTTT.

The V gene is TRBV30, the J gene TRBJ1-4; 7 bases match TRBD1. V gave up 7 bases and J gave up 5 bases; unmatched junction bases: 4. From germline, CDR1 is GTSNPN and CDR2 SVGIG (reference sequence). This CDR3 has 12 amino acids. CDR3 amino acids: CAFAGGNEKLFF. The CDR3 nucleotides are TGTGCCTTTGCAGGGGGAAATGAAAAACTGTTTTTT.

The genes are TRBV11-2 and TRBJ1-1; D possibly corresponds to TRBD1 (5 bases). The CDR3 consists of 15 residues. The V end lost 6 bases, the J end lost 5 bases, and 19 bases lay between the germline ends. Germline CDR1 reads SGHAT; CDR2 reads FQNNGV. The CDR3 nucleotides are TGTGCCAGCAGATCTCTGTTCACGGGGGGAACTGAAGCTTTCTTT. It specifies CASRSLFTGGTEAFF.

The genes are TRBV28 and TRBJ1-5; D unclear. The CDR3 extends over 15 amino acids. Looked up from germline, CDR1 is MDHEN and CDR2 is SYDVKM. Trimming cost V 4 bases and J 4 bases, with 14 bases left between them. Written as DNA, the CDR3 is TGTGCCAGCAGTTCCGAGCGGGGTTTGAATCAGCCCCAGCATTTT. It codes for CASSSERGLNQPQHF.

The CDR3 bases are TGTGCCATCAGTGGGGACGTACGACTAGCGGGCTTCAATGAGCAGTTCTTC. Translation gives CAISGDVRLAGFNEQFF. The rearrangement uses TRBV10-3 and TRBJ2-1; 10 bases are shared with TRBD2. After removal of 4 bases from V and 6 bases from J, the junction contained 12 bases not matched to a gene. This CDR3 region has 17 residues. CDR1 ENHRY and CDR2 SYGVKD come from the germline V gene.

V is TRBV5-1 and J is TRBJ2-3; tentative D call: TRBD2 (9 bases). CDR1 SGHRS and CDR2 YFSETQ come from the germline V gene. Trimming removed 3 bases at V and 4 bases at J, with 21 bases between. The CDR3 has 17 residues. CDR3: CASSYGQGAGGADTQYF. CDR3 DNA sequence: TGCGCCAGCAGCTACGGACAGGGAGCGGGAGGCGCAGATACGCAGTATTTT.

The rearrangement links TRBV7-9 to TRBJ2-1, with 9 bases fitting TRBD1. V lost 5 bases, J lost 11 bases, and 16 bases stayed unmatched. This CDR3 is 16 amino acids long. The germline CDR1 and CDR2 sequences are SEHNR and FQNEAQ (reference sequence). The CDR3 is CASSHSTGGGRPKQFF. The CDR3 bases are TGTGCCAGCAGCCATTCTACAGGGGGCGGGCGCCCTAAGCAGTTCTTC.

V is TRBV25-1 and J is TRBJ1-2, with a tentative D call TRBD1 (6 bases). V lost 6 bases, J lost 7 bases, and 15 bases lay in between. This CDR3 spans 13 amino acids. Germline CDR1 and CDR2: MGHDK and SYGVNS. CDR3 sequence reads: CASRAPQGFGYTF. DNA for the CDR3: TGTGCCAGCAGAGCCCCCCAGGGGTTTGGCTACACCTTC.

The rearrangement links TRBV6-1 to TRBJ1-2, with D maybe TRBD1 (5 bases). Germline V lookup: CDR1 MNHNS, CDR2 SASEGT. The CDR3 has 16 residues. Trimming pared 1 base from V and 2 bases from J, leaving 14 bases between. CDR3 in DNA: TGTGCCAGCAGTGAAGACGGGCGACAGAAGAACTATGGCTACACCTTC. Amino acids: CASSEDGRQKNYGYTF.

The V gene is TRBV30, the J gene TRBJ2-3, with 13 bases identical to TRBD2. This CDR3 spans 15 amino acids. Trimming at V came to 8 bases and at J to 1 base, leaving 6 bases not matched to a gene. In germline, CDR1 is GTSNPN, CDR2 SVGIG (reference sequence). The CDR3 loop reads CAGLAGEGRTDTQYF. CDR3 in DNA: TGTGCCGGACTAGCGGGGGAGGGCCGCACAGATACGCAGTATTTT.

The V and J genes are TRBV27 and TRBJ2-3, with 10 bases identical to TRBD2. V shed 6 bases and J 0 bases; nucleotides not matched to a gene: 6. The CDR3 extends over 16 amino acids. Per the germline V gene, CDR1 is MNHEY and CDR2 is SMNVEV (reference sequence). The CDR3 protein is CASRPLAGKSTDTQYF. The CDR3 DNA reads as TGTGCCAGCAGACCACTAGCGGGGAAAAGCACAGATACGCAGTATTTT.

Concerning this clone: No DNA is shown, since the ends of the CDR3 on it are uncertain; the CDR3 is the one TCRdb lists. The chain couples TRBV2 to TRBJ1-1; whether TRBD1, the table's D call, matches the DNA was not checked. The CDR3 has 15 amino acids, counting both end residues. Germline V gene lookup returns CDR1 SNHLY and CDR2 FYNNEI. Here the CDR3 reads CASILGQGAPHEAFF.

The J gene is TRBJ1-4, the V gene TRBV30; 7 bases are shared with TRBD1. V lost 4 bases and J lost 5; bases outside the gene matches: 7. CDR1 and CDR2 from the germline V gene are GTSNPN and SVGIG (reference sequence). This CDR3 is 14 amino acids long. The DNA for the CDR3 is TGTGCCTGGACTCTCGGGACAGTGAATGAAAAACTGTTTTTT. Its protein is CAWTLGTVNEKLFF. The entire variable domain, with the rest obtained from reference TRBV30 and TRBJ1-4, is as follows: SQTIHQWPATLVQPVGSPLSLECTVEGTSNPNLYWYRQAAGRGLQLLFYSVGIGQISSEVPQNLSASRPQDRQFILSSKKLLLSDSGFYLCAWTLGTVNEKLFFGSGTQLSVL.

This clone was recorded a few times. The V and J genes are TRBV14 and TRBJ1-6; TRBD1 matches 7 bases. The trim removed 2 bases at V and 9 bases at J, leaving 1 base unmatched. The CDR3 is 13 amino acids. The germline V gene encodes CDR1 SGHDN and CDR2 FVKESK. The DNA for the CDR3 is TGTGCCAGCAGCCAAAACAGGGGTTCACCCCTCCACTTT. Its translation is CASSQNRGSPLHF.

This chain connects TRBV4-2 to TRBJ2-7; possibly TRBD2 for D (6 bases). Trimming took off 0 bases at V and 2 bases at J, with 14 bases between the two ends. The CDR3 extends over 16 amino acids. Germline CDR1 LGHNA, CDR2 YNFKEQ. CDR3 sequence: CASSQDRRAPPYEQYF. In DNA form, the CDR3 reads TGTGCCAGCAGCCAAGATAGGAGGGCACCACCCTACGAGCAGTACTTC.

The chain joins TRBV29-1 to TRBJ2-3, with 16 bases lining up with TRBD2. Germline V gives CDR1 SQVTM, CDR2 ANQGSEA. Losses at the gene ends were 7 bases for V and 3 bases for J; bases not matched to a gene: 7. This CDR3 comprises 16 residues. The CDR3 protein is CSAHAGLAGGTDTQYF. The CDR3 coding sequence is TGCAGCGCACATGCGGGACTAGCGGGAGGGACAGATACGCAGTATTTT.

CDR3 residues: CATSEPQGPGELFF. CDR3 nucleotide sequence: TGTGCCACCAGTGAACCCCAGGGGCCCGGGGAGCTGTTTTTT. The chain joins TRBV24-1 to TRBJ2-2, with D tentatively TRBD1 (6 bases). This CDR3 has 14 amino acids. Trimming cost V 4 bases and J 6 bases, with 11 bases left between them. Germline V gene sequence: CDR1 KGHDR, CDR2 SFDVKD.

The V and J genes are TRBV5-6 and TRBJ1-1; 9 nucleotides align to TRBD1. CDR1 SGHDT and CDR2 YYEEEE come from the germline V gene. This CDR3 region has 14 residues. The ends lost 4 bases at V and 4 bases at J; junction bases unmatched: 5. The CDR3 here is CASSHVTGGTEAFF. The DNA of the CDR3 is TGTGCCAGCAGCCATGTGACAGGGGGCACTGAAGCTTTCTTT.

The chain links TRBV5-6 to TRBJ1-1, with 9 nucleotides matching TRBD1. This CDR3 has 13 amino acids. Trimming cost V 4 bases and J 4 bases; bases outside gene matches: 2. The germline gives CDR1 SGHDT, CDR2 YYEEEE. The CDR3 protein is CASSHRGPTEAFF. DNA for the CDR3: TGTGCCAGCAGCCACAGGGGGCCCACTGAAGCTTTCTTT.

The CDR3 DNA follows: TGCGCCAGCAGCTTTCTCCCGGGATCGAACACTGAAGCTTTCTTT. It codes for CASSFLPGSNTEAFF. V gene TRBV5-1 combines with J gene TRBJ1-1; D call uncertain. CDR3 length equals 15 residues. CDR1 and CDR2 from the germline V gene are SGHRS and YFSETQ. V was trimmed by 2 bases and J by 1 base, leaving 12 bases between them.

The rearrangement joins TRBV30 to TRBJ2-7, with 8 bases matching TRBD1. V dropped 2 bases and J dropped 6; count of bases not matched to a gene: 0. CDR3 length equals 11 residues. CDR1 and CDR2 (germline): GTSNPN, SVGIG (reference sequence). The CDR3 region is CAWSTGGEQYF. The CDR3 nucleotides are TGTGCCTGGAGTACAGGGGGCGAGCAGTACTTC.

The V and J genes are TRBV27 and TRBJ1-2, with a possible D match to TRBD1 (6 bases). This CDR3 is built from 13 residues. Germline V lookup: CDR1 MNHEY, CDR2 SMNVEV (reference sequence). Trimming removed 4 bases from V and 7 bases from J, with 13 bases in between. The CDR3 sequence is CASSSGVVFGYTF. The DNA for the CDR3 is TGTGCCAGCAGTTCAGGGGTGGTTTTTGGCTACACCTTC.

This sequence joins TRBV18 and TRBJ2-5; tentatively, D is TRBD2 (5 bases). The ends were cut back, 5 bases at V and 5 bases at J, with 12 bases in the middle. This CDR3 contains 13 residues. CDR1 is KGHSH and CDR2 is LQKENI in the germline V gene. The CDR3 region has the DNA TGTGCCAGCTCAACTACTAGAGCGGAGACCCAGTACTTC. Translation: CASSTTRAETQYF.

V is TRBV2 and J is TRBJ1-5; a possible D gene is TRBD1 (5 bases). In germline, CDR1 is SNHLY, CDR2 FYNNEI. V lost 2 bases to trimming and J lost 6 bases, with 14 bases between them. The CDR3 spans 15 residues. The CDR3 protein is CASSENQGRSQPQHF. The CDR3 region has the DNA TGTGCCAGCAGTGAAAATCAGGGTCGAAGTCAGCCCCAGCATTTT. The variable domain in full, with the rest retrieved from reference TRBV2 and TRBJ1-5, is EPEVTQTPSHQVTQMGQEVILRCVPISNHLYFYWYRQILGQKVEFLVSFYNNEISEKSEIFDDQFSVERPDGSNFTLKIRSTKLEDSAMYFCASSENQGRSQPQHFGDGTRLSIL.

The genes are TRBV9 and TRBJ2-2; D unclear. This CDR3 comprises 13 residues. The V end lost 5 bases, the J end lost 5 bases, and 10 bases lay between the germline ends. Germline V gene sequence: CDR1 SGDLS, CDR2 YYNGEE. This CDR3 reads CASSEQWTGELFF. For the CDR3, the DNA is TGTGCCAGCAGTGAACAATGGACCGGGGAGCTGTTTTTT.

V usage is TRBV6-2 or TRBV6-3 and J usage is TRBJ2-5, with D possibly being TRBD2 (6 bases). The length of the CDR3 is 14 residues. Trimming cost V 0 bases and J 7 bases, with 12 bases left between them. Germline V gene sequence: CDR1 MNHEY, CDR2 SVGEGT. CDR3 DNA sequence: TGTGCCAGCAGTTACTCGCAACTAGCAGCGACCCAGTACTTC. Its translation: CASSYSQLAATQYF.

The chain uses TRBV5-1 and TRBJ2-6, with a tentative D call TRBD1 (5 bases). The CDR3 extends over 21 amino acids. Trimming left V 4 bases short and J 0 bases short, with 26 bases between. Germline V lookup: CDR1 SGHRS, CDR2 YFSETQ. The CDR3 here is CASSQPKGVAMDLSGANVLTF. For the CDR3, the DNA is TGCGCCAGCAGCCAACCCAAAGGGGTGGCCATGGATCTCTCTGGGGCCAACGTCCTGACTTTC.

This clone was seen a single time. V usage is TRBV30 and J usage is TRBJ2-5; TRBD2 agrees at 7 bases. V was clipped by 4 bases and J by 5 bases; unmatched bases: 10. Germline CDR1 reads GTSNPN; CDR2 reads SVGIG (reference sequence). CDR3 size: 14 residues. This CDR3 is CAWNLGLVGETQYF. For the CDR3, the DNA is TGTGCCTGGAACTTAGGACTAGTTGGTGAGACCCAGTACTTC.

The V and J genes are TRBV19 and TRBJ2-1; 10 bases fit TRBD1. This CDR3 region has 14 residues. After removal of 6 bases from V and 7 bases from J, the junction contained 6 bases not matched to a gene. Germline CDR1 LNHDA, CDR2 SQIVND (reference sequence). In DNA form, the CDR3 reads TGTGCCAGTAGATTGACAGGGGGCCGGAATGAGCAGTTCTTC. Protein product: CASRLTGGRNEQFF.

This clone was seen once. The chain employs TRBV11-2 and TRBJ1-1, with 7 positions matching TRBD1. Germline trimming cut 7 bases from V and 7 bases from J; bases unmatched to any gene: 9. This CDR3 is built from 13 residues. Germline V CDR1 and CDR2: SGHAT, FQNNGV. The CDR3 is CASTTQGGSEAFF. CDR3 nucleotide sequence: TGTGCCAGCACCACCCAAGGGGGCAGTGAAGCTTTCTTT.

The chain employs TRBV28 and TRBJ1-4; TRBD1 matches 7 bases. The CDR3 totals 15 residues. Germline CDR1 and CDR2: MDHEN and SYDVKM. Losses at the gene ends were 6 bases for V and 6 bases for J; bases not matched to a gene: 10. The CDR3 coding sequence is TGTGCCAGCAGCGCCTCGGGACAGCTTGATGAAAAACTGTTTTTT. This translates into CASSASGQLDEKLFF.

This chain links TRBV19 with TRBJ1-2, with TRBD1 matching over 9 bases. Losses at the gene ends were 3 bases for V and 8 bases for J; bases not matched to a gene: 4. The CDR3 is made up of 13 amino acids. CDR1 and CDR2 (germline): LNHDA, SQIVND (reference sequence). CDR3 nucleotide sequence: TGTGCCAGTAGTATTGGGACAGGGATCGGCTACACCTTC. Protein sequence: CASSIGTGIGYTF. The whole variable domain, remainder taken from reference TRBV19 and TRBJ1-2, is DGGITQSPKYLFRKEGQNVTLSCEQNLNHDAMYWYRQDPGQGLRLIYYSQIVNDFQKGDIAEGYSVSREKKESFPLTVTSAQKNPTAFYLCASSIGTGIGYTFGSGTRLTVV.